The sequence of this T cell receptor (beta chain) was determined in a study of cytomegalovirus exposure and HLA in healthy donors. In the study overall: Of several hundred genotyped donors, about 81% clustered with self-reported Caucasian donors.

The sample holds a few counts of this clone. Its antigen remains unknown. CDR3 length: 14 amino acids. J gave up 5 bases and V 2 bases, and 6 bases lay outside the gene matches. The germline CDR1 and CDR2 sequences are LGHNA and YSLEER. The primer mix had 60 Vbeta and 13 Jbeta primers. Source study methods: The authors later counted roughly 87 million unique TCR beta chains, 9.5 million to 13 million of them shared. The repertoire was sequenced with immunoSEQ multiplex PCR; TCRdb's copy has only in-frame clones and lacks some. The V and J calls and the clone size are those of that table, but D and trimming were determined from the DNA. The profile shows roughly 200,000 clones, 12% of them singletons. General study points: Reports indicated that the classifier achieved high specificity and sensitivity in diagnosing cytomegalovirus status.

This chain joins TRBV4-3 and TRBJ2-7, with TRBD1 matching over 7 bases. The sequencing sample was made of PBMCs. The sequence derives from a man aged 45-65 years in good health and CMV-seropositive. The chain's CDR3 is CASSQLTGNDEQYF. CDR3 DNA: TGCGCCAGCAGCCAACTGACAGGGAACGACGAGCAGTACTTC.